The 16 T cell receptor beta chains listed next were all sequenced from one sample in a study of CD8 T cells in ankylosing spondylitis. Each CDR3 protein is one row after TCRdb ran MiXCR on the 5' RACE reads. The sample consists of a few hundred thousand distinct CDR3 sequences, 20% to 25% of them appearing once. Source material: blood, either unsorted or a sorted T cell fraction (not recorded which). These receptors originate from a male donor with ankylosing spondylitis or in good health (not recorded which).

The sample holds a few counts of this clonotype. The rearrangement uses TRBV12-3 or TRBV12-4 and TRBJ2-2; tentatively, D is TRBD1 (6 bases). V lost 6 bases and J lost 2, with 10 bases in between. The CDR3 runs to 14 residues. The CDR3 sequence is CASSMGHNTGELFF. CDR3 DNA: TGTGCCAGCAGCATGGGACACAACACCGGGGAGCTGTTTTTT.

This clonotype was picked up a small number of times. The V and J genes are TRBV19 and TRBJ1-1; 9 nucleotides line up with TRBD1. The V segment lost 7 bases and the J segment 2 bases; nucleotides outside the gene matches: 8. Germline V lookup: CDR1 LNHDA, CDR2 SQIVND (reference sequence). The CDR3 spans 15 residues. CDR3 protein: CASMSPDRGNTEAFF. CDR3 DNA sequence: TGTGCCAGTATGTCCCCGGACAGGGGAAACACTGAAGCTTTCTTT.

This clonotype came up a few times. This rearrangement joins TRBV12-3 or TRBV12-4 to TRBJ2-5; no firm D call. With 0 bases removed from V and 10 bases from J, the gap between germline ends came to 12 bases. The CDR3 is 13 amino acids. The CDR3 sequence: CASSLATPADQYF. The DNA of the CDR3 is TGTGCCAGCAGTTTAGCCACCCCGGCCGACCAGTACTTC.

This clonotype was seen more than once but under ten times. The chain recombines TRBV6-1 with TRBJ2-5; D gene unclear. The CDR3 is 17 amino acids. Trimming shortened V by 2 bases and J by 0 bases, and 16 bases separated the two germline ends. The germline CDR1 and CDR2 sequences are MNHNS and SASEGT. Here the CDR3 DNA reads TGTGCCAGCAGTGAAAGCCCTGAAGACAAGTACCAAGAGACCCAGTACTTC. Translated, it gives CASSESPEDKYQETQYF.

This clonotype was found a few times. The chain recombines TRBV4-1 with TRBJ2-5; the D is unclear. V was trimmed by 3 bases and J by 5 bases, leaving 10 bases between them. The CDR3 totals 13 residues. Per germline, CDR1 MGHRA and CDR2 YSYEKL. For the CDR3, the DNA is TGCGCCAGCAGCCAGATAGGGTCGGAGACCCAGTACTTC. This encodes CASSQIGSETQYF.

In its sample, this clonotype was seen a few times. The V call is TRBV11-1, the J call TRBJ2-6, with 7 nucleotides matching TRBD1. The CDR3 consists of 19 residues. Looked up from germline, CDR1 is SGHAT and CDR2 is FQDESV (reference sequence). The J segment lost 5 bases and the V segment lost 6 bases, leaving 19 bases of the junction unmatched. CDR3 amino acids: CASSQNENIDRVWANVLTF. For the CDR3, the DNA is TGTGCCAGCAGTCAAAACGAGAATATAGACAGGGTTTGGGCCAACGTCCTGACTTTC.

This clonotype came up a few times. The chain employs TRBV3-1 and TRBJ2-7; the D is unclear. Germline V gene data show CDR1 as LGHDT and CDR2 as YNNKEL (reference sequence). Trimming stripped 0 bases from V and 4 bases from J, with 19 bases between. The CDR3 length is 17 residues. CDR3 in amino acids: CASSQDGAGVAGYEQYF. CDR3 DNA: TGTGCCAGCAGCCAAGATGGTGCTGGGGTCGCCGGTTACGAGCAGTACTTC.

This clonotype was seen only a few times. The rearrangement joins TRBV6-2 or TRBV6-3 to TRBJ2-2; D is perhaps TRBD2 (6 bases). The CDR3 is made up of 14 amino acids. The V gene lost 5 bases and the J gene lost 6 bases, with 13 bases spanning the gap. Germline CDR1 is MNHEY and CDR2 is SVGEGT. The CDR3 bases are TGTGCCAGCAGTCCTACTAGCATCGCCGGGGAGCTGTTTTTT. Residues: CASSPTSIAGELFF.

The gene calls are TRBV2 and TRBJ2-2; 8 bases are a match to TRBD2. The germline V gene encodes CDR1 SNHLY and CDR2 FYNNEI. Trimming took 6 bases from V and 6 from J; bases not matched to a gene: 6. The CDR3 consists of 14 residues. The CDR3, as DNA: TGTGCCAGCAGGTTCGGGGGGGCGTCCGGGGAGCTGTTTTTT. Translation: CASRFGGASGELFF.

This clonotype was picked up a small number of times. The rearrangement joins TRBV30 to TRBJ2-7; 8 bases agree with TRBD1. The CDR3 is made up of 17 amino acids. The V gene end was trimmed by 4 bases and the J gene end by 1 base; junction bases not matched to a gene: 15. CDR1 and CDR2 from the germline V gene are GTSNPN and SVGIG (reference sequence). The CDR3 coding sequence is TGTGCCTGGAATCACGGGACAGGAGGTTATAGGTCCTACGAGCAGTACTTC. Its translation: CAWNHGTGGYRSYEQYF. The full variable domain, its missing parts supplied by reference TRBV30 and TRBJ2-7, is SQTIHQWPATLVQPVGSPLSLECTVEGTSNPNLYWYRQAAGRGLQLLFYSVGIGQISSEVPQNLSASRPQDRQFILSSKKLLLSDSGFYLCAWNHGTGGYRSYEQYFGPGTRLTVT.

This clonotype was counted a few times. The CDR3 sequence: CASSITGGFNNEQFF. In DNA, the CDR3 is TGTGCCAGTAGTATAACAGGGGGCTTTAACAATGAGCAGTTCTTC. The chain employs TRBV19 and TRBJ2-1, with 9 bases matching TRBD1. The CDR3 length is 15 residues. Looked up from germline, CDR1 is LNHDA and CDR2 is SQIVND (reference sequence). After removal of 2 bases from V and 5 bases from J, the junction contained 4 bases not matched to a gene. Full variable domain (missing parts from reference TRBV19 and TRBJ2-1): DGGITQSPKYLFRKEGQNVTLSCEQNLNHDAMYWYRQDPGQGLRLIYYSQIVNDFQKGDIAEGYSVSREKKESFPLTVTSAQKNPTAFYLCASSITGGFNNEQFFGPGTRLTVL.

This clonotype was seen only a few times. The genes are TRBV5-1 and TRBJ2-1; D gene uncertain. The germline gives CDR1 SGHRS, CDR2 YFSETQ. V was clipped by 0 bases and J by 4 bases, with 8 bases between them. The CDR3 runs 14 residues. Here the CDR3 DNA reads TGCGCCAGCAGCTTGGAGGTTCAATACAATGAGCAGTTCTTC. Translating gives CASSLEVQYNEQFF.

The J gene is TRBJ2-7, the V gene TRBV28; D is uncertain. Trimming left V 7 bases short and J 1 base short, with 14 bases between. The CDR3 has 14 residues. Per the germline V gene, CDR1 is MDHEN and CDR2 is SYDVKM. In DNA, the CDR3 is TGTGCCAGCACGCTCCGGGTGTTGTCCTACGAGCAGTACTTC. Translated, it gives CASTLRVLSYEQYF.

This clonotype was seen only a few times. V usage is TRBV12-3 or TRBV12-4 and J usage is TRBJ2-3; 12 bases line up with TRBD2. After removal of 6 bases from V and 3 bases from J, the junction contained 4 bases not matched to a gene. The CDR3 covers 15 residues. The CDR3 DNA sequence: TGTGCCAGCAGACAGGGACTAGCGGGTACAGATACGCAGTATTTT. Residues: CASRQGLAGTDTQYF.

This clonotype occurred a few times. The chain uses TRBV12-3 or TRBV12-4 and TRBJ1-4, with D possibly being TRBD1 (5 bases). Trimming took 4 bases from V and 5 from J, leaving 14 bases between them. The CDR3 contains 15 residues. Here the CDR3 reads CASSSRQSQNEKLFF. The CDR3 DNA reads TGTGCCAGCAGTTCGCGACAGAGTCAAAATGAAAAACTGTTTTTT.

This clonotype was found once. This chain connects TRBV6-5 to TRBJ1-5, with TRBD1 as a possible D gene (5 bases). Trimming took 2 bases from V and 6 from J, leaving 11 bases between them. Looked up from germline, CDR1 is MNHEY and CDR2 is SVGAGI. This CDR3 region has 14 residues. CDR3 region: CASSYQGGGQPQHF. The CDR3 DNA sequence: TGTGCCAGCAGTTACCAGGGCGGGGGTCAGCCCCAGCATTTT.